The entry below describes one T cell receptor (beta chain). This specimen belongs to a study of T cells in Graves' hyperthyroidism and ophthalmopathy. Using RNA transcripts as the source, TCR beta CDR3 regions were amplified. First-round RT-PCR with HTBI primers amplified the TCR CDR3 region. TCRdb re-derived calls from the multiplex PCR reads in MiXCR, one entry per CDR3 protein. The sample shows fewer than 900,000 distinct CDR3 sequences, about 19% of them seen only once. Preceding any ophthalmopathy symptoms, the blood sample dates from first hyperthyroidism diagnosis. Trimming at V came to 5 bases and at J to 2 bases, leaving 7 bases not matched to a gene. The length of the CDR3 is 15 residues. CDR1 is MNHNS and CDR2 is SASEGT in the germline V gene.

This TCR was sampled from a woman aged 50 to 60 with Graves' hyperthyroidism that later progressed to Graves' ophthalmopathy. Sequencing input: blood. J is TRBJ2-5 and V is TRBV6-1, with TRBD1 matching 8 bases. The CDR3 nucleotides are TGTGCCAGCAGTAGTTCAGGGGGCTGGCAAGAGACCCAGTACTTC. It yields the protein CASSSSGGWQETQYF.